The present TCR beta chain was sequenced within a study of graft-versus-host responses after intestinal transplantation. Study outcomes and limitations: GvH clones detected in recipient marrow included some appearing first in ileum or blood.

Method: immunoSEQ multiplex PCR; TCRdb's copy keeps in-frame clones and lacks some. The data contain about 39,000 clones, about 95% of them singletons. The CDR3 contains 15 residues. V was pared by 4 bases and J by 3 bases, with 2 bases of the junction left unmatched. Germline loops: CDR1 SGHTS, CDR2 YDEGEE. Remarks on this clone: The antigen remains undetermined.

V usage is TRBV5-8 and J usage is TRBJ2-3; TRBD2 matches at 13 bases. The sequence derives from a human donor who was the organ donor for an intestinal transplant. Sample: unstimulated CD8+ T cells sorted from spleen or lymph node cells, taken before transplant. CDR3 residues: CASSRTSGGTDTQYF. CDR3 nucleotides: TGTGCCAGCAGCCGGACTAGCGGGGGTACAGATACGCAGTATTTT.